Below, 9 T cell receptor beta chains from the same sample are listed, as sequenced in a study of CD8 T cells in ankylosing spondylitis. MiXCR was run by TCRdb on the 5' RACE reads, yielding one entry per CDR3 protein. The sample has 250,000 or so distinct CDR3 sequences; more than 20% are singletons. Sequenced: blood, either unsorted or a sorted T cell fraction (not recorded which). All receptors come from a male donor with ankylosing spondylitis or in good health (not recorded which).

This clonotype was picked up a small number of times. The chain combines TRBV13 with TRBJ2-7, with 8 bases identical to TRBD2. The CDR3 has 13 amino acids. Germline loops: CDR1 PRHDT, CDR2 FYEKMQ (reference sequence). V lost 3 bases to trimming and J lost 6 bases; unmatched junction nucleotides: 4. The CDR3 DNA follows: TGTGCCAGCAGCTTCAGCACTAGCGGCGAGCAGTACTTC. Its protein product is CASSFSTSGEQYF.

This chain joins TRBV23-1 and TRBJ2-1; 11 bases are a match to TRBD1. TRBV23-1 is given ORF status, its function remaining uncertain. With 1 base clipped from V and 6 bases from J, the junction kept 20 bases outside the gene matches. The CDR3 length is 21 residues. DNA of the CDR3: TGCGCCAGCAGTCAATGCCAGATCCCCGGGACAGGGGGAACTGAAGGCAATGAGCAGTTCTTC. Protein product: CASSQCQIPGTGGTEGNEQFF.

This clonotype was seen only a few times. The chain has TRBV20-1 and TRBJ2-1, with 10 bases lining up with TRBD1. Trimming took 2 bases from V and 8 from J; bases not matched to a gene: 6. Germline V gives CDR1 DFQATT, CDR2 SNEGSKA (reference sequence). CDR3 length equals 14 residues. The chain's CDR3 is CSARSDRGRDEQFF. CDR3 nucleotides: TGCAGTGCTAGATCGGACAGGGGGAGGGATGAGCAGTTCTTC.

The V call is TRBV11-3, the J call TRBJ1-1; no reliable D call. The germline CDR1 and CDR2 sequences are SGHNT and YENEEA. With 2 bases removed from V and 6 bases from J, the gap between germline ends came to 10 bases. The CDR3 consists of 13 residues. CDR3: CASSLIKTSEAFF. The CDR3 bases are TGTGCCAGCAGCTTAATAAAAACATCTGAAGCTTTCTTT.

This clonotype was observed a few times. The chain has TRBV20-1 and TRBJ2-3; TRBD2 is a possible D gene (5 bases). Trimming left V 0 bases short and J 4 bases short, with 11 bases between. CDR3 size: 14 residues. Germline V gives CDR1 DFQATT, CDR2 SNEGSKA (reference sequence). CDR3 in DNA: TGCAGTGCTAGAGACCGAGGGTGGTCAGATACGCAGTATTTT. Translation gives CSARDRGWSDTQYF.

This clonotype came up many times. One end of the junction fails to match germline, which may point to a read error. In DNA form, the CDR3 reads TGTGCCAGCAGCCCGTGGACCGCCTCTGACGCTTTCTTT. Translation: CASSPWTASDAFF. This chain links TRBV14 with TRBJ1-1; D uncertain. The CDR3 totals 13 residues. Germline V gene sequence: CDR1 SGHDN, CDR2 FVKESK.

CDR3: CSVALARRPRDTQYF. Here the CDR3 DNA reads TGCAGCGTTGCTTTGGCACGCCGACCCAGAGATACGCAGTATTTT. The V and J genes are TRBV29-1 and TRBJ2-3; D is unresolved. The CDR3 loop spans 15 amino acids. The ends were cut back, 4 bases at V and 5 bases at J, with 19 bases in the middle. Germline V gene lookup returns CDR1 SQVTM and CDR2 ANQGSEA.

The chain couples TRBV6-1 to TRBJ2-6; D possibly matches TRBD1 or TRBD2 (5 bases each). This CDR3 contains 16 residues. The V end lost 6 bases, the J end lost 0 bases, and 12 bases lay between the germline ends. From germline, CDR1 is MNHNS and CDR2 SASEGT. CDR3 bases: TGTGCCAGCAGACGGGACGTCTACTCTGGGGCCAACGTCCTGACTTTC. Its protein product is CASRRDVYSGANVLTF.

At least ten counts were recorded for this clonotype. The chain has TRBV29-1 and TRBJ2-1; D unresolved. The CDR3 runs 12 residues. Trimming cost V 8 bases and J 7 bases, with 15 bases left between them. Germline V gene sequence: CDR1 SQVTM, CDR2 ANQGSEA. In DNA, the CDR3 is TGCAGCCTTACCCGCCCTACAAATGAGCAGTTCTTC. Protein product: CSLTRPTNEQFF.